These T cell receptor beta chains were read from a single sample in a study of blood T cell repertoires in COVID-19. TCRdb's copy holds only in-frame clones and misses some; the assay was immunoSEQ multiplex PCR. The repertoire holds about half a million clones, with about nine tenths as singletons. Sequencing was carried out using PBMCs or T cells enriched from blood (not recorded which). Every receptor here comes from a woman aged 55-69 years who had recovered from COVID-19. The CDR3 runs from the conserved cysteine through the conserved F or W. The D gene is left open where the match is weak. The listing skips clone size in some rows; elsewhere it reads once, few, many or a size class.

j_call clone_size d_call v_call cdr3_nt cdr3_aa
TRBJ2-3 - TRBD2 TRBV11-3 TGTGCCAGCAGCTTACTGCGGGGGAGCACAGATACGCAGTATTTT CASSLLRGSTDTQYF
TRBJ1-2 - - TRBV4-1 TGCGCCAGCAGCCAAGATGGGTCGCCATACGGGGGCTACACCTTC CASSQDGSPYGGYTF
TRBJ2-4 - TRBD1 TRBV29-1 TGCAGCGTCGAAGGCCCCCGGGACAGTCTAGCCAAAAACATTCAGTACTTC CSVEGPRDSLAKNIQYF
TRBJ1-3 - TRBD1 TRBV5-1 TGCGCCAGCAGCCTAGAAGGGACAGTCGGAAACACCATATATTTT CASSLEGTVGNTIYF
TRBJ1-2 - - TRBV7-9 TGTGCCAGCAGCCCACGGCGGGGGGCCGGTAATGGCTACACCTTC CASSPRRGAGNGYTF
TRBJ1-2 - TRBD1 TRBV29-1 TGCAGCGTTGAAGATGGAAGACAGGGACGTCCCTATGGCTACACCTTC CSVEDGRQGRPYGYTF
TRBJ2-7 few TRBD1 TRBV7-9 TGTGCCAGCAGCTCCCCCCCTACAGGGGGCAGCTCCTACGAGCAGTACTTC CASSSPPTGGSSYEQYF
TRBJ2-7 - TRBD1 TRBV24-1 TGTGCCACCAGTGATTTCGAGACAGGGGACCACGAGCAGTACTTC CATSDFETGDHEQYF
TRBJ2-1 - TRBD1 TRBV7-9 TGTGCCAGCAGTTCACAGGGGAATGAGCAGTTCTTC CASSSQGNEQFF
TRBJ2-5 - TRBD2 TRBV11-3 TGTGCCAGCAGCCCCGGGCGGGGGGGGGCGGAGACCCAGTACTTC CASSPGRGGAETQYF
TRBJ2-2 - TRBD2 TRBV10-3 TGTGCCATCAGTGGGACTAGCGGGGACACCGGGGAGCTGTTTTTT CAISGTSGDTGELFF
TRBJ2-7 - - TRBV4-1 TGCGCCAGCAGCCCGAGCATCTGTGACGAGCAGTACTTC CASSPSICDEQYF
TRBJ2-7 - TRBD1 TRBV6-5 TGTGCCAGCCAGAGAAGGGACAGCAGCTACGAGCAGTACTTC CASQRRDSSYEQYF
TRBJ2-1 - - TRBV12-3/TRBV12-4 TGTGCCAGCAGTTTCAACAGGGTCAATGAGCAGTTCTTC CASSFNRVNEQFF
TRBJ2-7 - - TRBV5-6 TGTGCCAGCAGCTTGGGCCCGGACTCCTCCTACGAGCAGTACTTC CASSLGPDSSYEQYF
TRBJ1-2 - TRBD1 TRBV7-9 TGTGCCAGCAGCTTTGGACAGGGTAACTATGGCTACACCTTC CASSFGQGNYGYTF
TRBJ2-3 - - TRBV3-1/TRBV3-2 TGTGCCAGCAGCTTACCAGACACAGATACGCAGTATTTT CASSLPDTDTQYF
TRBJ2-5 - TRBD1 TRBV29-1 TGCAGCGGCCGGGACAGGGGAGAAGAGACCCAGTACTTC CSGRDRGEETQYF
TRBJ1-5 - TRBD1 TRBV4-1 TGCGCCAGCAGCCAAGATATGGGACAGGGTGCTCAGCCCCAGCATTTT CASSQDMGQGAQPQHF
TRBJ2-4 - - TRBV2 TGTGCCAGCAGCTCAGGGAAGTACAAAAACATTCAGTACTTC CASSSGKYKNIQYF
TRBJ2-1 - TRBD1 TRBV19 TGTGCCAGTAGTATAAGGGACAGGGAAATCAATGAGCAGTTCTTC CASSIRDREINEQFF
TRBJ1-1 - TRBD1 TRBV2 TGTGCCAGCATCCCGAGGATTACAGGGGGCACTGAAGCTTTCTTT CASIPRITGGTEAFF
TRBJ1-2 - - TRBV28 TGTGCCAGCAGAATGGGGCTGAAGGGCTACACCTTC CASRMGLKGYTF
TRBJ1-1 once TRBD1 TRBV5-1 TGCGCCAGCAGCTTGAGGACAGGGGGCAGGGGCACTGAAGCTTTCTTT CASSLRTGGRGTEAFF
TRBJ1-5 - TRBD1 TRBV5-1 TGCGCCAGCAGCTTGGGGACAGGGGAAAATCAGCCCCAGCATTTT CASSLGTGENQPQHF
TRBJ2-5 - - TRBV5-8 TGTGCCAGCAGGTCGTCGGGGGGCGGGGAGACCCAGTACTTC CASRSSGGGETQYF
TRBJ2-5 few - TRBV7-9 TGTGCCAGCAGCTTACCTTTGACAGCTAAAGAGACCCAGTACTTC CASSLPLTAKETQYF
TRBJ2-2 once TRBD1 TRBV19 TGTGCCAGTACCTCCGACAGGGGGTTAACCGGGGAGCTGTTTTTT CASTSDRGLTGELFF
TRBJ2-2 - - TRBV18 TGTGCCAGCTCACCAGAGGACAGACCCGGGGAGCTGTTTTTT CASSPEDRPGELFF
TRBJ2-7 - - TRBV3-1/TRBV3-2 TGTGCCAGCAGCCTCGGTCACGAGCAGTACTTC CASSLGHEQYF
TRBJ2-2 - - TRBV9 TGTGCCAGCAGCCCCGCGTGGGGGGAAACGAACACCGGGGAGCTGTTTTTT CASSPAWGETNTGELFF
TRBJ1-2 few - TRBV12-3/TRBV12-4 TGTGCCAGCAGGCAGGGTGTGGGCTATGGCTACACCTTC CASRQGVGYGYTF
TRBJ2-1 - - TRBV7-8 TGTGCCAGCAGCTACTTTCAGGGGAACAATGAGCAGTTCTTC CASSYFQGNNEQFF
TRBJ1-5 few TRBD1 TRBV19 TGTGCCAGCAAACAGGGGGCGCGCAGCAATCAGCCCCAGCATTTT CASKQGARSNQPQHF
TRBJ2-1 - TRBD1 TRBV10-1 TGCGCCAGCGGCCATTCGGGACAGGGATACAATGAGCAGTTCTTC CASGHSGQGYNEQFF
TRBJ2-1 - TRBD1 TRBV5-1 TGCGCCAGCAGCTTGTTTGGGACAGGGGCCAATGAGCAGTTCTTC CASSLFGTGANEQFF
TRBJ2-7 - - TRBV5-1 TGCGCCAGCAGAAGCCGGGTCGACTCCTACGAGCAGTACTTC CASRSRVDSYEQYF